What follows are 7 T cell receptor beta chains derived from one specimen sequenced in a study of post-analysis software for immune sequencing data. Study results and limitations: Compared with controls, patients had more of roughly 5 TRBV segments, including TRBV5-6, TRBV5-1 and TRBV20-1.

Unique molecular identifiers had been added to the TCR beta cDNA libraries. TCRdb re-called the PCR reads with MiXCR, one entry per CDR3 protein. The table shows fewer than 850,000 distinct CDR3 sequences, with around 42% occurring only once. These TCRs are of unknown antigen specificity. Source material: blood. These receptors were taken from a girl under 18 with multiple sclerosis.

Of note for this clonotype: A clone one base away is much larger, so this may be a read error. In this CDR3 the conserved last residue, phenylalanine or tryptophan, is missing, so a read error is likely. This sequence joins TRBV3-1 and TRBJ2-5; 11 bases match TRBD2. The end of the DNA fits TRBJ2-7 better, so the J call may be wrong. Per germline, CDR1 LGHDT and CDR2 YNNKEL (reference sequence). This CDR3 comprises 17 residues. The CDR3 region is CASSQVPRTSGRHEQYC. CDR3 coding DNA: TGTGCCAGCAGCCAAGTCCCCCGGACTAGCGGGCGCCACGAGCAGTACTGC.

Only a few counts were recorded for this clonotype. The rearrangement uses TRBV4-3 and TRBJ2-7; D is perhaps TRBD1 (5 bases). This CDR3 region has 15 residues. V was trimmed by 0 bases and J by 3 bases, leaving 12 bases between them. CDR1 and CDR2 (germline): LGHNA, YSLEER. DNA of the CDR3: TGCGCCAGCAGCCAAGAACCCCGACAGTTCTACGAGCAGTACTTC. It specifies CASSQEPRQFYEQYF.

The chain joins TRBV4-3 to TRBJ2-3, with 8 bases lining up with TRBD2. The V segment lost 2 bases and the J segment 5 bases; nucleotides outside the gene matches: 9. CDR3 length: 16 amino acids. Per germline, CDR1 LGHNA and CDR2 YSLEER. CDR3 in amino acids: CASSQLLSGSEDTQYF. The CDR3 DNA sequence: TGCGCCAGCAGCCAACTTCTAAGCGGGAGTGAAGATACGCAGTATTTT.

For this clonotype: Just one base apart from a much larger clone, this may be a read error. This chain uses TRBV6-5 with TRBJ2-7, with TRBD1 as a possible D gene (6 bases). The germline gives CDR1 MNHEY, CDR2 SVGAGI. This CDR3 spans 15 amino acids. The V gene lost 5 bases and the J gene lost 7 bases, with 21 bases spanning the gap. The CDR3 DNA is TGTGCCAGCAGTCACAACGGGATTGGGACACGAGAGCAGTACGTC. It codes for CASSHNGIGTREQYV.

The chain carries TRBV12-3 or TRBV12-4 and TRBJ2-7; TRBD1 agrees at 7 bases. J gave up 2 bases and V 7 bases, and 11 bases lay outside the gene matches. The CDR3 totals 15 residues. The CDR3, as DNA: TGTGCCAGCACCTTGGTACAGGGGAATACCTACGAGCAGTACTTC. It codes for CASTLVQGNTYEQYF.

CDR3 coding DNA: TGTGCCAGCAGTGACTCCGGGACTAGCGGGAGGGCCTCCCAGTTCTTC. Its protein is CASSDSGTSGRASQFF. The genes are TRBV6-4 and TRBJ2-1, with 16 positions matching TRBD2. Looked up from germline, CDR1 is MRHNA and CDR2 is SNTAGT. V was clipped by 0 bases and J by 13 bases; unmatched bases: 6. CDR3 size: 16 residues.

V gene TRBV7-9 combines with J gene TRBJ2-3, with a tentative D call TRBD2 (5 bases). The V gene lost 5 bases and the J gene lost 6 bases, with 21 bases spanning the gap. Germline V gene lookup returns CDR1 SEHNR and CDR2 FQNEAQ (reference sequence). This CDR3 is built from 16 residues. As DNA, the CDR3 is TGTGCCAGCAGCCCCAGACGAAAGGGAGAGGCGGATACGCAGTATTTT. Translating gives CASSPRRKGEADTQYF.